This T cell receptor (beta chain) was profiled in a study of T cells in Graves' hyperthyroidism and ophthalmopathy. Turning to the study itself: Peripheral blood was obtained at initial diagnosis, preceding any treatment.

RNA transcripts yielded amplified TCR beta CDR3 regions. During a first-round RT-PCR of the TCR CDR3, the HTBI primer set was used. TCRdb reprocessed the multiplex PCR reads with MiXCR, giving one entry per CDR3 protein. This table holds hundreds of thousands of distinct CDR3 sequences, over 12% found once. This clonotype was seen many times. Antigen specificity is unknown. Study observations and caveats: The model's output predicted ophthalmopathy at a median of about 6.5 months prior to onset. Most thyroid clonotypes expanded above 0.001 were also detected in blood.

The CDR3 contains 15 residues. V was clipped by 0 bases and J by 2 bases, with 6 bases between them. Germline CDR1 and CDR2: SGHRS and YFSETQ. V gene TRBV5-1 combines with J gene TRBJ2-6; D remains unclear. This clonotype was sampled from a woman aged 55-70 years with Graves' ophthalmopathy. Source material: blood. The CDR3 sequence is CASSLELTGANVLTF. The CDR3 bases are TGCGCCAGCAGCTTGGAGCTGACTGGGGCCAACGTCCTGACTTTC.